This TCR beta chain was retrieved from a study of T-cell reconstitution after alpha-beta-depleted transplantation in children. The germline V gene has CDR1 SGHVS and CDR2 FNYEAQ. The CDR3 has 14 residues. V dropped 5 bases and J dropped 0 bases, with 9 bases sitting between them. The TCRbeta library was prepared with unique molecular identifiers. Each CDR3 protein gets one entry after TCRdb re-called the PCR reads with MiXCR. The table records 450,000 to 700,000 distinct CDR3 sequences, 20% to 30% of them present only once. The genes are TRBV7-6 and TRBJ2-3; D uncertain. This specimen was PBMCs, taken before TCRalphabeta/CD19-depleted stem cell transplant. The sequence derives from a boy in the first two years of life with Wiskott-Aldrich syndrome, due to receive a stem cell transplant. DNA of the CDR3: TGTGCCAGCAGCCCCACTTCTAGCACAGATACGCAGTATTTT. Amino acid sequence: CASSPTSSTDTQYF.